This T cell receptor beta chain was captured by sequencing in a study of cytomegalovirus exposure and HLA in healthy donors. The wider study: Earlier findings included 117 million unique TCR beta sequences obtained from about 180 million T cells. General observations from the study: Confirmation was obtained in vitro that a few CMV-associated chains are specific for CMV antigens. The authors listed about 170 TCR beta chains as cytomegalovirus-associated. No immune exposure information besides CMV serostatus was available.

This clone was found a few times. The antigen is unknown. PCR employed 60 Vbeta and 13 Jbeta primers. Here immunoSEQ multiplex PCR was the method, and the copy in TCRdb shows in-frame clones only, minus some. This sample has around 200,000 clones; 60% to 85% occur once, and the top ten carry roughly 15%. Germline V CDR1 and CDR2: LGHNA, YNFKEQ. With 2 bases clipped from V and 0 bases from J, the junction kept 6 bases outside the gene matches. The CDR3 sequence is 18 residues long. The rearrangement links TRBV4-2 to TRBJ2-6, with 8 bases matching TRBD1. The TCR sequence derives from a man aged 35 to 55 in good health and CMV-seronegative. The sequenced sample was PBMCs. In DNA, the CDR3 is TGTGCCAGCAGCCAAAGGACAGGGCATAGCTCTGGGGCCAACGTCCTGACTTTC. As protein: CASSQRTGHSSGANVLTF.